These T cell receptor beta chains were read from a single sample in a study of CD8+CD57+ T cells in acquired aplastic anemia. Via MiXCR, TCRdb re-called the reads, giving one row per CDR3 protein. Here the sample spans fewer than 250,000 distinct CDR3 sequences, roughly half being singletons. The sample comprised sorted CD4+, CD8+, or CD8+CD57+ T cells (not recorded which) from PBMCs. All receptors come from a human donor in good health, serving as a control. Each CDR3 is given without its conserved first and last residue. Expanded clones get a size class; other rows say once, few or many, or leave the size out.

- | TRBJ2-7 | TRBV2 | ASSSRAESSGEQY
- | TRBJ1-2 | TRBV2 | ASSEFAYGYT
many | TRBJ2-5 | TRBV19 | ASSIQRGRQETQY
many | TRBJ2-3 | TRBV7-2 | ASRNRGDASTDTQY
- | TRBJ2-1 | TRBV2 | ATPPSDEQF
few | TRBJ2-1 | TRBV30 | AWSKTNSYNEQF
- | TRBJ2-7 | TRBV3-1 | ASSLSVTYEQY
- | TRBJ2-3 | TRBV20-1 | SATVPGLAGTDTQY
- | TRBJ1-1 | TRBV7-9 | ASSFSRGMNTEAF
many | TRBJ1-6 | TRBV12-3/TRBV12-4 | ASSFGSSPLH
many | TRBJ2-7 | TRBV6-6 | ASSYSGNRGDEQY
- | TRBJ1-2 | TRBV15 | ATSRDNYGYT
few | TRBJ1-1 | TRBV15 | ATSWGTGRAEAF
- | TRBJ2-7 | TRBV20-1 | SARTSGPSEQY
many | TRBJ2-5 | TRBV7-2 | ASSRRSQETQY
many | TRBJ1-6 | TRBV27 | ASSRLPMTGVNSPLH
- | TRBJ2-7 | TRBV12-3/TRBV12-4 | ASSPGTASYEQY